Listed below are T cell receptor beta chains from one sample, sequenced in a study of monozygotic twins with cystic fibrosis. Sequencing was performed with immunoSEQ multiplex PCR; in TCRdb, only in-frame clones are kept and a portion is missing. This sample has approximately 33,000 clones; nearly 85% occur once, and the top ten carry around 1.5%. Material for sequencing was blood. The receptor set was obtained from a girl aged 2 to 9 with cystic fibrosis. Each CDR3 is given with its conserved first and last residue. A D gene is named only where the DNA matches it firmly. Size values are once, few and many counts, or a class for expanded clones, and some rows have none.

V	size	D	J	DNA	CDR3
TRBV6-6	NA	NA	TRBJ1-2	TGTGCCAGCAGCCCCTTCCCCGGAGGGGGCTACACCTTC	CASSPFPGGGYTF
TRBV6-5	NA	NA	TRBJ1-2	TGTGCGGCGGGGCAAGGCTATGGCTACACCTTC	CAAGQGYGYTF
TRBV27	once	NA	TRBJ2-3	TGTGCCAGCAGCCCGCTGGGACGGACGCAGTATTTT	CASSPLGRTQYF
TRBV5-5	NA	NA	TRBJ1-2	TGTGCCAGCAGCTCCATTCGGGTTAACTATGGCTACACCTTC	CASSSIRVNYGYTF
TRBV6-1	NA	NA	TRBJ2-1	TGTGCCAGCAGTGAAGGGGTCAGACCCAACAATGAGCAGTTCTTC	CASSEGVRPNNEQFF
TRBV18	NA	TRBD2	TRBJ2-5	TGTGCCAGCACACGATCTAGCGGGGGGAAAGAGACCCAGTACTTC	CASTRSSGGKETQYF
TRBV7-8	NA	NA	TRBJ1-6	TGTGCCAGCAGCCTGGCCGGGCCGGATGGAGTTCAGCCCCTCCACTTT	CASSLAGPDGVQPLHF
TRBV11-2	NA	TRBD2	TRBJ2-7	TGTGCCAGCAGCTTAGAGGGGGGGGACTACGAGCAGTACTTC	CASSLEGGDYEQYF
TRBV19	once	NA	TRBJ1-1	TGTGCCAGTAGTGCCCGACGGCGCGTAGACACTGAAGCTTTCTTT	CASSARRRVDTEAFF
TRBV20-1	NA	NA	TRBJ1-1	TGCAGTGCTGCGGGACTAAATGAAGCTTTCTTT	CSAAGLNEAFF
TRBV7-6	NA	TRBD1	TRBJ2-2	TGTGCCAGCAGCTTCCTACAGGGGCCCCTAAACACCGGGGAGCTGTTTTTT	CASSFLQGPLNTGELFF